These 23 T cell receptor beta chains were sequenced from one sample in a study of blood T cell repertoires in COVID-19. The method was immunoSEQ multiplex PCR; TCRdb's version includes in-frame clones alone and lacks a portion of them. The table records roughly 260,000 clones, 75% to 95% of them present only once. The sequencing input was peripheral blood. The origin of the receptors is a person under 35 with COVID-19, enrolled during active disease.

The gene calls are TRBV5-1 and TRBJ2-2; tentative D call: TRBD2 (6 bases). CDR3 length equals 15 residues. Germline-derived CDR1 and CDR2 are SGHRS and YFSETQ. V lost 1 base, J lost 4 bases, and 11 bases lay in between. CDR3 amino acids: CASSLRGGGTGELFF. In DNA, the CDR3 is TGCGCCAGCAGCTTGAGGGGAGGCGGCACCGGGGAGCTGTTTTTT.

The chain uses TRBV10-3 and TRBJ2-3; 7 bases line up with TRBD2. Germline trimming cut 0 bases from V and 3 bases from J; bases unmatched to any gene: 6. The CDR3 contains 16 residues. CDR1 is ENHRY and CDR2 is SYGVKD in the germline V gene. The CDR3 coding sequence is TGTGCCATCAGTGAGTCCCGCGGGAGTCGGACAGATACGCAGTATTTT. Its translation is CAISESRGSRTDTQYF.

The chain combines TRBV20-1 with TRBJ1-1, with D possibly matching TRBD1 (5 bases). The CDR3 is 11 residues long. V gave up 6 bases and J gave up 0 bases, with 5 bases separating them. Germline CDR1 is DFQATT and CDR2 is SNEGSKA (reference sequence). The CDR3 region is CSATVNTEAFF. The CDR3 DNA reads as TGCAGTGCGACAGTGAACACTGAAGCTTTCTTT.

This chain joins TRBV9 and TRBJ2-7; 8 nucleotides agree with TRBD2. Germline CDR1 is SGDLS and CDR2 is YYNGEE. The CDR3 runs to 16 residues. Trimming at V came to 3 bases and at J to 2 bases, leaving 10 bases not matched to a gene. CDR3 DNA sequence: TGTGCCAGCAGCGCAAATAGCGGGACGCCTACCTACGAGCAGTACTTC. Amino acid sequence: CASSANSGTPTYEQYF.

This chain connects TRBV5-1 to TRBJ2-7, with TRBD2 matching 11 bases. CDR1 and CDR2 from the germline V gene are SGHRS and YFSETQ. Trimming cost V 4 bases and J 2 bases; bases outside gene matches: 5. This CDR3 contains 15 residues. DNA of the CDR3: TGCGCCAGCAGCCGGGGACTAGCGGCTACCTACGAGCAGTACTTC. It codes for CASSRGLAATYEQYF. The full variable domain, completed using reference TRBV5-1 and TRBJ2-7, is KAGVTQTPRYLIKTRGQQVTLSCSPISGHRSVSWYQQTPGQGLQFLFEYFSETQRNKGNFPGRFSGRQFSNSRSEMNVSTLELGDSALYLCASSRGLAATYEQYFGPGTRLTVT.

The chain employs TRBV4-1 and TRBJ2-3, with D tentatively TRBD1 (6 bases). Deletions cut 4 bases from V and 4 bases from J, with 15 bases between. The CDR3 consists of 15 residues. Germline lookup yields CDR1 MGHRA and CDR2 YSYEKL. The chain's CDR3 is CASSRASGGPDTQYF. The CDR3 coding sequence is TGCGCCAGCAGCCGCGCTTCTGGGGGCCCAGATACGCAGTATTTT.

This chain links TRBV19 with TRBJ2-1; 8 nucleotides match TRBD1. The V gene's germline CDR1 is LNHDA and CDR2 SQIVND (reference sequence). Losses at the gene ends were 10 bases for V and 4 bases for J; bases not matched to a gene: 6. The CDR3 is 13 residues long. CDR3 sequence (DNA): TGTGCCACAAGCCGGGACAGGTACAATGAGCAGTTCTTC. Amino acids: CATSRDRYNEQFF.

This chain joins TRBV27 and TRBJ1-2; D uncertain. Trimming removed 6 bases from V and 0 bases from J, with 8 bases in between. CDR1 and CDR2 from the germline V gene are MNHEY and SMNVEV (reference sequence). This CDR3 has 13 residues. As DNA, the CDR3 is TGTGCCAGCAGCCTAACTGCTAACTATGGCTACACCTTC. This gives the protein CASSLTANYGYTF.

CDR3 amino acids: CASSKGGEAGANVLTF. The CDR3 bases are TGTGCCAGCAGTAAAGGGGGCGAGGCTGGGGCCAACGTCCTGACTTTC. The chain employs TRBV2 and TRBJ2-6; 7 nucleotides align to TRBD1. The CDR3 is 16 residues long. Germline CDR1 is SNHLY and CDR2 is FYNNEI. V gave up 5 bases and J gave up 2 bases; unmatched junction bases: 6.

CDR3 coding DNA: TGTGCCAGCAGTTACTCGGCAGGGGGCTACACTGAAGCTTTCTTT. Protein: CASSYSAGGYTEAFF. The chain has TRBV6-5 and TRBJ1-1, with 8 bases lining up with TRBD1. Germline trimming cut 0 bases from V and 3 bases from J; bases unmatched to any gene: 3. Germline V lookup: CDR1 MNHEY, CDR2 SVGAGI. This CDR3 is 15 amino acids long.

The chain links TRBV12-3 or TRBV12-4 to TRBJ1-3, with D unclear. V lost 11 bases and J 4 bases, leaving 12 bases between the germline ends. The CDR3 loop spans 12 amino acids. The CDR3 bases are TGTGCCTGCTCCCTAAGCGGAAACACCATATATTTT. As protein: CACSLSGNTIYF.

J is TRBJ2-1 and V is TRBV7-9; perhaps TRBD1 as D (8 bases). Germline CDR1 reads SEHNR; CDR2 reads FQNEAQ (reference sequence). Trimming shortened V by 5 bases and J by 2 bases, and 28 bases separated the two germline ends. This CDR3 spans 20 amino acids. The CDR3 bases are TGTGCCAGCAGCACTTCAATCGCAGGGGGCGGCGGGAGCCCCTACAATGAGCAGTTCTTC. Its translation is CASSTSIAGGGGSPYNEQFF.

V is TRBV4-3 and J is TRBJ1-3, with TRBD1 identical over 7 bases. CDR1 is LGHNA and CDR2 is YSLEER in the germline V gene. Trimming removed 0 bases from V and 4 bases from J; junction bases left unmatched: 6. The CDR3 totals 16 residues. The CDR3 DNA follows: TGCGCCAGCAGCCAAGATCTGACAGGGCTCGGAAACACCATATATTTT. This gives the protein CASSQDLTGLGNTIYF.

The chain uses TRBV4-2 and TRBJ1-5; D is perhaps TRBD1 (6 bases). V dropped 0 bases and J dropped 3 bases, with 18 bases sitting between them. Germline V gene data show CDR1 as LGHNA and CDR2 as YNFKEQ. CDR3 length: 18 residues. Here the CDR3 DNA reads TGTGCCAGCAGCCAAGACCCCCCCCGGACAGAGCCCAATCAGCCCCAGCATTTT. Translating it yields CASSQDPPRTEPNQPQHF.

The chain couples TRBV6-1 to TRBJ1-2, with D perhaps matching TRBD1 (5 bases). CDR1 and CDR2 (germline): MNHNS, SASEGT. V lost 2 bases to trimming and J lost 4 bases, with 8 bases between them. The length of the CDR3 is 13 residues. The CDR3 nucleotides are TGTGCCAGCAGTGAAAACAGGATCTATGGCTACACCTTC. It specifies CASSENRIYGYTF.

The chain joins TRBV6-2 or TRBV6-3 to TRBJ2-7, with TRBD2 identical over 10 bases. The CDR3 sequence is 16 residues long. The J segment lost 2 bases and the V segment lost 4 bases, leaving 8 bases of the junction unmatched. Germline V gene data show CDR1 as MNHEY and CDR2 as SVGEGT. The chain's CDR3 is CASSSTTSGKTYEQYF. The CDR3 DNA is TGTGCCAGCAGTTCCACCACTAGCGGGAAAACCTACGAGCAGTACTTC.

CDR3 protein: CATRSQPQHF. As DNA, the CDR3 is TGTGCCACCAGGAGTCAGCCCCAGCATTTT. The rearrangement uses TRBV24-1 and TRBJ1-5; D gene unclear. The CDR3 has 10 amino acids. The germline V gene encodes CDR1 KGHDR and CDR2 SFDVKD. V lost 7 bases and J lost 6, with 3 bases in between.

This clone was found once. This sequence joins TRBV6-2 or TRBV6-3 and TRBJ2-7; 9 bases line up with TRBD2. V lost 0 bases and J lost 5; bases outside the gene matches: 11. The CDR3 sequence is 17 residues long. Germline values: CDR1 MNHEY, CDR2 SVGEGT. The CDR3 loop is CASSYSSEGREGHEQYF. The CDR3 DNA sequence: TGTGCCAGCAGTTACTCCAGCGAGGGGCGGGAGGGCCACGAGCAGTACTTC.

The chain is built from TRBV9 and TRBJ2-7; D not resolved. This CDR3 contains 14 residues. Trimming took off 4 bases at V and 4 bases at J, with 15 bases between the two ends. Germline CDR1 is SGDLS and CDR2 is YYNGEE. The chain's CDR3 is CASSPYLTDYEQYF. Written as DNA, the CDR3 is TGTGCCAGCAGCCCTTATCTCACAGATTACGAGCAGTACTTC.

The CDR3 loop reads CASSPLVGDTGELFF. CDR3 DNA: TGTGCCAGCAGCCCCTTAGTAGGGGACACCGGGGAGCTGTTTTTT. V is TRBV7-9 and J is TRBJ2-2; D might be TRBD1 (5 bases). The length of the CDR3 is 15 residues. Germline V gives CDR1 SEHNR, CDR2 FQNEAQ (reference sequence). V lost 5 bases, J lost 3 bases, and 13 bases lay in between.

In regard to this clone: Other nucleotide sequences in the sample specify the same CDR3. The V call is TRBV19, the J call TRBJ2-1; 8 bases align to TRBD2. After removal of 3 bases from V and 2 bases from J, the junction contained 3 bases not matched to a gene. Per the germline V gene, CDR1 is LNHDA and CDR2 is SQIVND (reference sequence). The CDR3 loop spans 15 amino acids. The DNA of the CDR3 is TGTGCCAGTAGTATTAATAGCGGGACCTACAATGAGCAGTTCTTC. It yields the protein CASSINSGTYNEQFF.

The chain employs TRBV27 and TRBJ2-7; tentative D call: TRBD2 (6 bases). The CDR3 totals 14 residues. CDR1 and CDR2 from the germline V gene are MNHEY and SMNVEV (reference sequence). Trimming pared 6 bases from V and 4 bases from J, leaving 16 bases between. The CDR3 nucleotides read TGTGCCAGCAGCCTTGGGGGGAATTTGTACGAGCAGTACTTC. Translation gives CASSLGGNLYEQYF.

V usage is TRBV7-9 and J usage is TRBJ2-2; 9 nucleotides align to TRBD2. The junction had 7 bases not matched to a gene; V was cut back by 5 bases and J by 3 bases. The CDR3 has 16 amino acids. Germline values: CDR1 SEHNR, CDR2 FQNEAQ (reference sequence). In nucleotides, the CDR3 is TGTGCCAGCAGCCAAACGCGCGGGGGGGACACCGGGGAGCTGTTTTTT. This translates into CASSQTRGGDTGELFF.